This TCR beta chain was profiled in a study of T cell changes during pregnancy in multiple sclerosis. The length of the CDR3 is 16 residues. The ends were cut back, 6 bases at V and 0 bases at J, with 17 bases in the middle. Germline CDR1 and CDR2: MDHEN and SYDVKM. The data were produced by immunoSEQ multiplex PCR, yet TCRdb's version contains in-frame clones alone and is incomplete. The profile shows about 41,000 clones, 85% to 95% of them singletons. This rearrangement joins TRBV28 to TRBJ1-1, with TRBD1 as a possible D gene (5 bases). This clonotype was obtained from a female donor with multiple sclerosis, enrolled in a pregnancy study. This specimen was CD8+ T cells from peripheral blood mononuclear cells, taken in the third trimester of pregnancy. The CDR3 spells CASSPEHRFLNTEAFF. Here the CDR3 DNA reads TGTGCCAGCAGCCCAGAACACAGGTTCTTGAACACTGAAGCTTTCTTT.